Sequencing of this TCR beta chain was carried out in a study of T cell repertoires in ileal Crohn's disease. TCRB immunosequencing input was roughly 500 nanograms of biopsy DNA per sample. Here immunoSEQ multiplex PCR was the method, and the copy in TCRdb shows in-frame clones only, minus some. The data show roughly 13,000 clones, with around 78% seen just once and about 18% held by the top ten. The germline CDR1 and CDR2 sequences are SGHDT and YYEEEE. V was pared by 4 bases and J by 4 bases, with 8 bases of the junction left unmatched. The CDR3 contains 15 residues. This TCR derives from an adult with Crohn's disease. Sequenced input: ileal tissue. This rearrangement joins TRBV5-6 to TRBJ1-2, with 9 bases that match TRBD1. CDR3 residues: CASSKDRGRTYGYTF. The CDR3 coding sequence is TGTGCCAGCAGCAAGGACAGGGGAAGAACCTATGGCTACACCTTC. Together with reference TRBV5-6 and TRBJ1-2, the CDR3 gives the full variable domain: DAGVTQSPTHLIKTRGQQVTLRCSPKSGHDTVSWYQQALGQGPQFIFQYYEEEERQRGNFPDRFSGHQFPNYSSELNVNALLLGDSALYLCASSKDRGRTYGYTFGSGTRLTVV.